This T cell receptor beta chain was identified during a study of blood T cell repertoires in COVID-19. At the level of the study: COVID-19 samples collected from the United States, Italy and Spain covered acute and convalescent phases.

Participants came from roughly 24 US areas, aged roughly 18 to 95 years. Clinical history reported by participants formed the basis on which cohorts were assigned. The CDR3 length is 15 residues. J gave up 7 bases and V 3 bases, and 9 bases lay outside the gene matches. The germline V gene has CDR1 KGHSH and CDR2 LQKENI. How the authors handled the data: Cell counts per sample came from amplifying reference gene primers. Generated by immunoSEQ multiplex PCR, the TCRdb table keeps only in-frame clones and is missing some. V and J calls plus clone size are reproduced from that table; the DNA served to infer D and trimming. Counted here are roughly 130,000 clones, approximately 85% occurring once; the ten biggest clones make up roughly 3.4%.

The sequenced sample consisted of PBMCs or T cells enriched from blood (not recorded which). The TCR sequence derives from a woman between 45 and 65 years old with acute COVID-19. The chain carries TRBV18 and TRBJ1-2; 9 bases match TRBD1. The CDR3 DNA reads as TGTGCCAGCTCACCGGACGGGACAGGGTCCCTTGGCTACACCTTC. Its protein product is CASSPDGTGSLGYTF.